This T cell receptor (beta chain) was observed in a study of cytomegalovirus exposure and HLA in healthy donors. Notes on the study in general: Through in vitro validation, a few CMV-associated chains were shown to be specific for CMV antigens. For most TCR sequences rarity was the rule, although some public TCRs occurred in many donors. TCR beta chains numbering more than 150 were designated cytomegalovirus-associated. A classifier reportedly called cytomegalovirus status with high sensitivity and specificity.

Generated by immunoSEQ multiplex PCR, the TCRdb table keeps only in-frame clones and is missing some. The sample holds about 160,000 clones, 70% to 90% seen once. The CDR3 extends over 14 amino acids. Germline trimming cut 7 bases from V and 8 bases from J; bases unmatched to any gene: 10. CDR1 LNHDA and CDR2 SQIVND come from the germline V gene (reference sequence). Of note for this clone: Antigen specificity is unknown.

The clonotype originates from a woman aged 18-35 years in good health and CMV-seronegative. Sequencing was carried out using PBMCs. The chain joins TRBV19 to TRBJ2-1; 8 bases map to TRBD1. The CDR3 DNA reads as TGTGCCAGTAAGGCGGCAGGGGGCTTGGATGAGCAGTTCTTC. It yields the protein CASKAAGGLDEQFF.